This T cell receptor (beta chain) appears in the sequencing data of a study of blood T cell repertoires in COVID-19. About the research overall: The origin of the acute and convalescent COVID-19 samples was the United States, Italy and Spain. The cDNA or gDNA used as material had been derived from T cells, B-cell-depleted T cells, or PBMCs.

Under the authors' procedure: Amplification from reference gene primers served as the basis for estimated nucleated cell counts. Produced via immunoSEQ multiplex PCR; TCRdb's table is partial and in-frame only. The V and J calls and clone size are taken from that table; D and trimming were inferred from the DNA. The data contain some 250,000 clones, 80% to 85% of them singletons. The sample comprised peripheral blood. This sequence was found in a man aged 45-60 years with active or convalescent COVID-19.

The CDR3 nucleotides are TGTGCCAGCTCACGGTCCGGGACAGCTCACGAGCAGTACTTC. Protein sequence: CASSRSGTAHEQYF. The chain uses TRBV18 and TRBJ2-7; 7 bases map to TRBD1. Germline-derived CDR1 and CDR2 are KGHSH and LQKENI. The CDR3 runs 14 residues. With 4 bases clipped from V and 5 bases from J, the junction kept 8 bases outside the gene matches.